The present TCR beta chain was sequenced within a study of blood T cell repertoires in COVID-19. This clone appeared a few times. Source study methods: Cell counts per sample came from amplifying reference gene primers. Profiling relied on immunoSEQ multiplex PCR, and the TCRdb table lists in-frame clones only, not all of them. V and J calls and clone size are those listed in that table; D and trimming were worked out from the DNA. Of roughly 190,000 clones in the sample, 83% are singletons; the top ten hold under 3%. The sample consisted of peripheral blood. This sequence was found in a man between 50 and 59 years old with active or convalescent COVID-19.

Written as DNA, the CDR3 is TGTGCCAGCAGCAACCACGGACAGATAAATTCACCCCTCCACTTT. Its translation is CASSNHGQINSPLHF. The chain combines TRBV6-5 with TRBJ1-6; the D gene is possibly TRBD1 (6 bases). The germline gives CDR1 MNHEY, CDR2 SVGAGI. The CDR3 length is 15 residues. The V and J ends lost 6 bases and 7 bases respectively, with 16 bases between them.